What follows are 29 T cell receptor beta chains derived from one specimen sequenced in a study of post-analysis software for immune sequencing data. No cognate antigen is known for these TCRs. cDNA libraries of TCR beta carried unique molecular identifiers. TCRdb reanalysed the PCR reads using MiXCR and keeps one entry per CDR3 protein. The table has 750,000 to 950,000 distinct CDR3 sequences, more than 45% seen once; the top ten hold roughly 5%. Study-wide results and caveats: Included in a set of five TRBV segments more frequent in patients than controls were TRBV5-6, TRBV5-1 and TRBV20-1.

Material for sequencing was blood. The receptors here all came from a girl aged 10-17 years with multiple sclerosis.

This clonotype was counted only a few times. The CDR3 sequence: CASSPRAHYEQYF. The CDR3 coding sequence is TGTGCCAGCAGCCCCCGGGCCCACTACGAGCAGTACTTC. This chain links TRBV3-1 with TRBJ2-7; unclear D gene. Per the germline V gene, CDR1 is LGHDT and CDR2 is YNNKEL (reference sequence). Trimming took 4 bases from V and 3 from J, leaving 10 bases between them. CDR3 length: 13 amino acids.

The chain is built from TRBV7-2 and TRBJ2-3; 8 bases fit TRBD1. CDR1 is SGHTA, CDR2 FQGNSA, per germline. The V gene end was trimmed by 2 bases and the J gene end by 1 base; junction bases not matched to a gene: 5. This CDR3 has 16 amino acids. The CDR3 DNA reads as TGTGCCAGCAGCTTAAGGCGGACAGGGCGCACAGATACGCAGTATTTT. Residues: CASSLRRTGRTDTQYF. The full variable domain, completed using reference TRBV7-2 and TRBJ2-3, is GAGVSQSPSNKVTEKGKDVELRCDPISGHTALYWYRQSLGQGLEFLIYFQGNSAPDKSGLPSDRFSAERTGGSVSTLTIQRTQQEDSAVYLCASSLRRTGRTDTQYFGPGTRLTVL.

The chain uses TRBV20-1 and TRBJ2-5, with D perhaps TRBD1 or TRBD2 (5 bases each). The DNA end is a closer match to TRBJ2-7, so the J assignment may be wrong. Germline CDR1 and CDR2: DFQATT and SNEGSKA (reference sequence). CDR3 length equals 14 residues. CDR3 coding DNA: TGCAGTGCTAGAGCCCAGTGGGGGAAACCCGAGCAGTACTTC. It is translated as CSARAQWGKPEQYF.

The chain links TRBV12-3 or TRBV12-4 to TRBJ2-4, with 9 nucleotides matching TRBD1. The DNA end favors TRBJ2-7, so the J call may be wrong. This CDR3 has 14 residues. CDR3 coding DNA: TGTGCCAGCGCCAGGACAGGGGAGACCTACGAGCAGTACTTC. It codes for CASARTGETYEQYF.

Comment on this clonotype: Germline is not matched at one junction end, which may reflect a read error. The chain links TRBV5-8 to TRBJ1-2; D ambiguous. Germline V gene lookup returns CDR1 SGHTS and CDR2 YDEGEE. CDR3 length: 13 amino acids. The CDR3 here is CASSLWQNYGDTF. The CDR3 bases are TGTGCCAGCAGCTTGTGGCAGAACTATGGCGACACCTTC.

V is TRBV20-1 and J is TRBJ2-5; a weak D match, TRBD2 (5 bases). The CDR3 totals 14 residues. Germline CDR1 and CDR2: DFQATT and SNEGSKA (reference sequence). V lost 2 bases and J lost 2, with 12 bases in between. CDR3 loop: CSARPGGTQETQYF. In DNA form, the CDR3 reads TGCAGTGCTAGACCCGGAGGTACTCAAGAGACCCAGTACTTC.

This clonotype was recorded a few times. The chain employs TRBV25-1 and TRBJ1-2; TRBD1 is a possible D gene (5 bases). Trimming stripped 1 base from V and 4 bases from J, with 19 bases between. There are 17 residues in the CDR3. From germline, CDR1 is MGHDK and CDR2 SYGVNS. The CDR3 region has the DNA TGTGCCAGCAGTGAATCCGGCGGGGTCGGGGGTAGCTATGGCTACACCTTC. The encoded protein is CASSESGGVGGSYGYTF.

V and J are TRBV6-2 or TRBV6-3 and TRBJ2-7, with a weak D call TRBD2 (6 bases). V lost 0 bases to trimming and J lost 0 bases, with 9 bases between them. The germline V gene encodes CDR1 MNHEY and CDR2 SVGEGT. This CDR3 contains 15 residues. Here the CDR3 reads CASSYSDGSSYEQYF. CDR3 in DNA: TGTGCCAGCAGTTACTCGGACGGGAGCTCCTACGAGCAGTACTTC.

The chain combines TRBV7-2 with TRBJ2-3; D may be TRBD1 or TRBD2 (5 bases each). Between the trimmed V and J ends, which lost 5 bases and 6 bases, there was a span of 18 bases. The CDR3 loop spans 15 amino acids. Germline CDR1 is SGHTA and CDR2 is FQGNSA. The CDR3 nucleotides are TGTGCCAGCAGCGCAGACGCCAGGGAGCGCGATACGCAGTATTTT. Its translation: CASSADARERDTQYF.

The chain combines TRBV29-1 with TRBJ2-2, with D perhaps being TRBD1 or TRBD2 (5 bases each). CDR1 and CDR2 (germline): SQVTM, ANQGSEA. Trimming cost V 4 bases and J 0 bases, with 12 bases left between them. This CDR3 spans 15 amino acids. The CDR3 DNA reads as TGCAGCGTTGGAGAGGGACCCGCGAACACCGGGGAGCTGTTTTTT. This translates into CSVGEGPANTGELFF.

This clonotype was recorded a few times. This chain joins TRBV7-2 and TRBJ2-5; 7 positions agree with TRBD1. The V and J ends lost 3 bases and 0 bases, in that order; junction bases with no gene match: 16. There are 19 residues in the CDR3. The germline gives CDR1 SGHTA, CDR2 FQGNSA. The CDR3: CASSFRDSETGMYQETQYF. CDR3 coding DNA: TGTGCCAGCAGCTTCAGGGACAGTGAAACGGGGATGTACCAAGAGACCCAGTACTTC.

The rearrangement joins TRBV15 to TRBJ2-4; D tentatively reads TRBD1 or TRBD2 (6 bases each). The germline V gene has CDR1 LNHNV and CDR2 YYDKDF (reference sequence). The V gene lost 0 bases and the J gene lost 13 bases, with 16 bases spanning the gap. The CDR3 spans 14 residues. The CDR3 DNA reads TGTGCCACCAGCAGAGATCAGTCGGGGGCTGACCAGTACTTC. Translating it yields CATSRDQSGADQYF.

The rearrangement joins TRBV4-2 to TRBJ2-7; TRBD2 aligns across 7 bases. Trimming at V came to 1 base and at J to 3 bases, leaving 9 bases not matched to a gene. Germline assignment: CDR1 LGHNA and CDR2 YNFKEQ. The CDR3 extends over 16 amino acids. DNA of the CDR3: TGTGCCAGCAGCCAAGGGACTAGTGGTGGAGGCTACGAGCAGTACTTC. Translating it yields CASSQGTSGGGYEQYF.

The rearrangement links TRBV15 to TRBJ2-5; 7 bases agree with TRBD1. Germline V lookup: CDR1 LNHNV, CDR2 YYDKDF (reference sequence). The CDR3 loop spans 15 amino acids. Trimming took 2 bases from V and 1 from J; bases not matched to a gene: 4. In nucleotides, the CDR3 is TGTGCCACCAGCAGACCCGGGACAGCCCAAGAGACCCAGTACTTC. It specifies CATSRPGTAQETQYF. The full variable domain, rest sourced from reference TRBV15 and TRBJ2-5, is DAMVIQNPRYQVTQFGKPVTLSCSQTLNHNVMYWYQQKSSQAPKLLFHYYDKDFNNEADTPDNFQSRRPNTSFCFLDIRSPGLGDTAMYLCATSRPGTAQETQYFGPGTRLLVL.

The rearrangement uses TRBV3-1 and TRBJ2-5; the D gene is possibly TRBD1 (6 bases). The V end lost 1 base, the J end lost 8 bases, and 14 bases lay between the germline ends. The CDR3 has 14 amino acids. Germline V gives CDR1 LGHDT, CDR2 YNNKEL (reference sequence). The CDR3 DNA is TGTGCCAGCAGCCAAGCCGAACAGGGCACCACCCAGTACTTC. Amino acids: CASSQAEQGTTQYF.

The CDR3 nucleotides are TGCAGTGCTAGTGGGCGGGATGACGAGCAGTACTTC. Encoded protein: CSASGRDDEQYF. The V gene is TRBV20-1, the J gene TRBJ2-5; a possible D gene is TRBD2 (6 bases). With the DNA end fitting TRBJ2-7 better, the J assignment may be wrong. This CDR3 region has 12 residues. Germline values: CDR1 DFQATT, CDR2 SNEGSKA (reference sequence).

This rearrangement joins TRBV9 to TRBJ2-5; D is uncertain. The V gene lost 0 bases and the J gene lost 3 bases, with 18 bases spanning the gap. The CDR3 is 17 amino acids. Germline V gene lookup returns CDR1 SGDLS and CDR2 YYNGEE. CDR3 coding DNA: TGTGCCAGCAGCGTAGCGGTTAGCCATGGCGGTGAAGAGACCCAGTACTTC. Translation: CASSVAVSHGGEETQYF.

This chain joins TRBV5-1 and TRBJ2-7, with 10 bases aligning to TRBD1. This CDR3 is 15 amino acids long. In germline, CDR1 is SGHRS, CDR2 YFSETQ. V was pared by 0 bases and J by 4 bases, with 4 bases of the junction left unmatched. As DNA, the CDR3 is TGCGCCAGCAGCTTGGATGGACAGGGGGTGTACGAGCAGTACTTC. It translates to CASSLDGQGVYEQYF.

V gene TRBV28 combines with J gene TRBJ2-5, with 7 bases that match TRBD1. Germline trimming cut 7 bases from V and 11 bases from J; bases unmatched to any gene: 13. The germline CDR1 and CDR2 sequences are MDHEN and SYDVKM. The CDR3 runs 13 residues. The chain's CDR3 is CASTGTEGGEQYF. The CDR3 DNA follows: TGTGCCAGCACCGGGACAGAGGGTGGGGAGCAGTACTTC.

This chain joins TRBV5-5 and TRBJ2-4; 8 positions agree with TRBD2. There are 16 residues in the CDR3. In germline, CDR1 is SGHKS, CDR2 YYEKEE (reference sequence). Losses at the gene ends were 3 bases for V and 1 base for J; bases not matched to a gene: 6. The CDR3: CASSSAGGTAKNIQYF. In DNA form, the CDR3 reads TGTGCCAGCAGCTCGGCGGGGGGCACTGCCAAAAACATTCAGTACTTC.

This clonotype was counted only a few times. The J gene is TRBJ2-4, the V gene TRBV15; 14 nucleotides match TRBD2. V shed 0 bases, J shed 7 bases, and the junction held 11 bases outside the gene matches. Germline CDR1 and CDR2: LNHNV and YYDKDF (reference sequence). The CDR3 is 19 residues long. The CDR3 reads CATSRDQTSGRAMVNIQYF. Here the CDR3 DNA reads TGTGCCACCAGCAGAGATCAGACTAGCGGGAGGGCCATGGTGAACATTCAGTACTTC.

V gene TRBV20-1 combines with J gene TRBJ2-5, with D hard to call. The CDR3 loop spans 13 amino acids. Trimming stripped 1 base from V and 1 base from J, with 7 bases between. Germline V gene lookup returns CDR1 DFQATT and CDR2 SNEGSKA (reference sequence). The CDR3 spells CSARGPTQETQYF. For the CDR3, the DNA is TGCAGTGCTAGAGGACCAACCCAAGAGACCCAGTACTTC.

This clonotype was detected only a few times. The chain combines TRBV29-1 with TRBJ2-5; D might be TRBD2 (6 bases). Deletions cut 0 bases from V and 3 bases from J, with 14 bases between. Per germline, CDR1 SQVTM and CDR2 ANQGSEA. The CDR3 length is 15 residues. The CDR3 DNA reads TGCAGCGTTGAAGAAGGGGCTAGCGTGGAAGAGACCCAGTACTTC. The encoded protein is CSVEEGASVEETQYF.

In its sample, this clonotype was seen a few times. The genes are TRBV29-1 and TRBJ2-1; D possibly corresponds to TRBD2 (6 bases). Germline values: CDR1 SQVTM, CDR2 ANQGSEA. This CDR3 is built from 16 residues. V lost 5 bases to trimming and J lost 0 bases, with 17 bases between them. CDR3 sequence reads: CSVTGLPGSSYNEQFF. The DNA for the CDR3 is TGCAGCGTTACGGGACTTCCAGGCAGCTCCTACAATGAGCAGTTCTTC.

V gene TRBV9 combines with J gene TRBJ2-1; 10 positions agree with TRBD1. The germline CDR1 and CDR2 sequences are SGDLS and YYNGEE. This CDR3 is 17 amino acids long. The junction had 12 bases not matched to a gene; V was cut back by 0 bases and J by 9 bases. DNA of the CDR3: TGTGCCAGCAGCGTAGATCCCGGGACAGGGGTAAACAGTGAGCAGTTCTTC. This codes for CASSVDPGTGVNSEQFF. Full variable domain (remainder filled in from reference TRBV9 and TRBJ2-1): DSGVTQTPKHLITATGQRVTLRCSPRSGDLSVYWYQQSLDQGLQFLIQYYNGEERAKGNILERFSAQQFPDLHSELNLSSLELGDSALYFCASSVDPGTGVNSEQFFGPGTRLTVL.

This clonotype turned up a few times. The CDR3 reads CASSVAPLREGGLQETQYF. The CDR3 coding sequence is TGTGCCAGCAGCGTAGCTCCCCTTCGGGAGGGAGGCCTCCAAGAGACCCAGTACTTC. This sequence joins TRBV9 and TRBJ2-5; 8 nucleotides match TRBD2. The J segment lost 1 base and the V segment lost 0 bases, leaving 14 bases of the junction unmatched. The CDR3 has 19 amino acids. Germline CDR1 reads SGDLS; CDR2 reads YYNGEE.

The V and J genes are TRBV7-4 and TRBJ2-7, with D maybe TRBD1 (6 bases). The CDR3 is 20 amino acids. The germline V and J ends were trimmed by 1 base and 3 bases, with 28 bases remaining between them. The germline gives CDR1 SGHVT, CDR2 SQSDAQ. CDR3 loop: CASSLGPGGGRRNPSYEQYF. The CDR3 DNA sequence: TGTGCCAGCAGCTTAGGGCCTGGGGGCGGCCGAAGAAACCCCAGCTACGAGCAGTACTTC.

This chain uses TRBV6-2 or TRBV6-3 with TRBJ2-7; 10 bases map to TRBD2. The CDR3 runs 18 residues. Germline CDR1 is MNHEY and CDR2 is SVGEGT. The junction had 10 bases not matched to a gene; V was cut back by 2 bases and J by 0 bases. Here the CDR3 reads CASSYGLAVIPPSYEQYF. The CDR3 DNA sequence: TGTGCCAGCAGTTACGGACTAGCGGTCATACCGCCCTCCTACGAGCAGTACTTC.

The chain is built from TRBV7-8 and TRBJ1-5; 10 bases map to TRBD1. The CDR3 is 14 residues long. CDR1 SGHVS and CDR2 FQNEAQ come from the germline V gene. V shed 3 bases, J shed 5 bases, and the junction held 1 base outside the gene matches. The CDR3 loop reads CASSFGTGDQPQHF. The CDR3 region has the DNA TGTGCCAGCAGCTTTGGGACAGGGGATCAGCCCCAGCATTTT.